Shown below are 5 T cell receptor beta chains from a single sample sequenced in a study of Ad26.COV2.S vaccination and SARS-CoV-2 variants. Treatment denoted: some 20 received Ad26.COV2.S at low or high dose, single or two shots; 5 received placebo; per-sample allocation not given. The investigators took samples on day 63 after the first vaccine or placebo injection. Using immunoSEQ multiplex PCR, the repertoire was profiled, and TCRdb retains in-frame clones only, with some absent. The repertoire holds about 480,000 clones, 87% seen once, with around 13% in the top ten. The specimen was peripheral blood, collected in a trial of Ad26.COV2.S vaccine versus placebo. These receptors originate from a person between 18 and 65 years old who received the Ad26.COV2.S COVID-19 vaccine or a placebo.

This clone was seen a few times. The J gene is TRBJ1-2, the V gene TRBV30, with D maybe TRBD1 (5 bases). Germline V gives CDR1 GTSNPN, CDR2 SVGIG (reference sequence). Trimming took 4 bases from V and 7 from J, leaving 16 bases between them. There are 13 residues in the CDR3. The CDR3 loop is CAWMAGRDGGYTF. The DNA of the CDR3 is TGTGCCTGGATGGCAGGGCGCGACGGTGGCTACACCTTC.

This clone occurred a few times. The chain joins TRBV4-2 to TRBJ2-2, with 7 nucleotides matching TRBD1. Trimming removed 4 bases from V and 0 bases from J; junction bases left unmatched: 8. Per the germline V gene, CDR1 is LGHNA and CDR2 is YNFKEQ. The CDR3 is 17 amino acids. DNA for the CDR3: TGTGCCAGCAGCCCCAGGGACCAGGGGGCGAACACCGGGGAGCTGTTTTTT. It codes for CASSPRDQGANTGELFF.

V is TRBV14 and J is TRBJ1-2; D is unresolved. CDR3 size: 12 residues. Trimming took 1 base from V and 8 from J, leaving 8 bases between them. The germline CDR1 and CDR2 sequences are SGHDN and FVKESK. In DNA, the CDR3 is TGTGCCAGCAGCCAAGTTAATAGGGGCTACACCTTC. Protein product: CASSQVNRGYTF. Full variable domain (remainder filled in from reference TRBV14 and TRBJ1-2): EAGVTQFPSHSVIEKGQTVTLRCDPISGHDNLYWYRRVMGKEIKFLLHFVKESKQDESGMPNNRFLAERTGGTYSTLKVQPAELEDSGVYFCASSQVNRGYTFGSGTRLTVV.

V is TRBV18 and J is TRBJ1-2; perhaps TRBD1 as D (5 bases). Germline values: CDR1 KGHSH, CDR2 LQKENI. V was clipped by 3 bases and J by 9 bases, with 20 bases between them. This CDR3 region has 15 residues. CDR3 DNA sequence: TGTGCCAGCTCACCCAAGGGGCAGATAACAACTCGCTACACCTTC. It encodes CASSPKGQITTRYTF.

This clone appeared once. The V call is TRBV28, the J call TRBJ1-1, with D possibly being TRBD1 (5 bases). Trimming removed 6 bases at V and 4 bases at J, with 12 bases between. CDR3 size: 13 residues. Germline CDR1 MDHEN, CDR2 SYDVKM. Written as DNA, the CDR3 is TGTGCCAGCAGGCTTGGGACCCCCACTGAAGCTTTCTTT. Translation gives CASRLGTPTEAFF. Drawing the rest from reference TRBV28 and TRBJ1-1, the complete variable domain is DVKVTQSSRYLVKRTGEKVFLECVQDMDHENMFWYRQDPGLGLRLIYFSYDVKMKEKGDIPEGYSVSREKKERFSLILESASTNQTSMYLCASRLGTPTEAFFGQGTRLTVV.